This T cell receptor beta chain was identified during a study of cytomegalovirus exposure and HLA in healthy donors. In the case of this clone: The antigen is not known.

J gave up 3 bases and V 7 bases, and 11 bases lay outside the gene matches. The CDR3 is made up of 16 amino acids. CDR1 is MGHRA and CDR2 is YSYEKL in the germline V gene. Study-level points and caveats: Reportedly, TCR beta sequences accurately predicted HLA-A and HLA-B alleles in most subjects. Among TCR sequences, most were rare, though some public TCRs appeared in many donors.

PCR employed 60 Vbeta and 13 Jbeta primers. Profiled with immunoSEQ multiplex PCR; TCRdb holds only in-frame clones, not every one. The repertoire holds fewer than 150,000 clones, with roughly two thirds as singletons. The chain combines TRBV4-1 with TRBJ2-2, with 7 bases identical to TRBD2. The TCR comes from a young man in good health and CMV-seropositive. The material sequenced was PBMCs. For the CDR3, the DNA is TGCGCCAGCACCTACGGCGGGGCGGGAGACACCGGGGAGCTGTTTTTT. It encodes CASTYGGAGDTGELFF.